The present entry profiles one T cell receptor beta chain with its context. The data belong to a study of blood T cell repertoires in COVID-19. Here immunoSEQ multiplex PCR was the method, and the copy in TCRdb shows in-frame clones only, minus some. In the table there are roughly 280,000 clones, 75% to 90% of which are singletons. The clonotype comes from a woman aged 18-29 years who had recovered from COVID-19. The sample taken for sequencing was PBMCs or T cells enriched from blood (not recorded which).

The CDR3 DNA sequence: TGTGCCAGCAGTGAGGGGGGGGCTGGGGACACAGATACGCAGTATTTT. Translation gives CASSEGGAGDTDTQYF. The rearrangement joins TRBV6-2 or TRBV6-3 to TRBJ2-3, with D maybe TRBD2 (7 bases). Trimming took 5 bases from V and 2 from J, leaving 17 bases between them. The germline V gene has CDR1 MNHEY and CDR2 SVGEGT. This CDR3 is 16 amino acids long.